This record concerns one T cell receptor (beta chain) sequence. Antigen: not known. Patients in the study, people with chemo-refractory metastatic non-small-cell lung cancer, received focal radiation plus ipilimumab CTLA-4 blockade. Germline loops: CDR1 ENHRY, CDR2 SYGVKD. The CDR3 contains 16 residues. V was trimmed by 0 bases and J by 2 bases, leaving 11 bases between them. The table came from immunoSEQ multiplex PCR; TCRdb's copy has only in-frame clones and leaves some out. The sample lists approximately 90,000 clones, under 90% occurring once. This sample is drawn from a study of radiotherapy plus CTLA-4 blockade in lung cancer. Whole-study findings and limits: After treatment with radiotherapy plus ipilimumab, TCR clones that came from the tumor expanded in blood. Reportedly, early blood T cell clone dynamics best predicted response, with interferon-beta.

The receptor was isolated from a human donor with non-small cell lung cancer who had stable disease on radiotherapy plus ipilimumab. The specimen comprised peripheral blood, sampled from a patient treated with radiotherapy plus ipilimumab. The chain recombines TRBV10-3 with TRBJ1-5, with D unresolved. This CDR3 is CAISESIHTGNQPQHF. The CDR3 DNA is TGTGCCATCAGTGAGTCGATTCACACAGGCAATCAGCCCCAGCATTTT.